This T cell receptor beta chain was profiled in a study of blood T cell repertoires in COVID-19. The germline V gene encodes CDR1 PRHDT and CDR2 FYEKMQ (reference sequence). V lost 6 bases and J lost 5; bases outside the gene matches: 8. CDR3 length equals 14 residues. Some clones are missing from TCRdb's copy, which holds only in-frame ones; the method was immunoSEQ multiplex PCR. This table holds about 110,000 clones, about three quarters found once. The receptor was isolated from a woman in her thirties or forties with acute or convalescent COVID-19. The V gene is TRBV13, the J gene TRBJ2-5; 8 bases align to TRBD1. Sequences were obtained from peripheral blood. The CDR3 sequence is CASSQQGVGETQYF. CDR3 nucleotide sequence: TGTGCCAGCAGTCAACAGGGGGTTGGGGAGACCCAGTACTTC.